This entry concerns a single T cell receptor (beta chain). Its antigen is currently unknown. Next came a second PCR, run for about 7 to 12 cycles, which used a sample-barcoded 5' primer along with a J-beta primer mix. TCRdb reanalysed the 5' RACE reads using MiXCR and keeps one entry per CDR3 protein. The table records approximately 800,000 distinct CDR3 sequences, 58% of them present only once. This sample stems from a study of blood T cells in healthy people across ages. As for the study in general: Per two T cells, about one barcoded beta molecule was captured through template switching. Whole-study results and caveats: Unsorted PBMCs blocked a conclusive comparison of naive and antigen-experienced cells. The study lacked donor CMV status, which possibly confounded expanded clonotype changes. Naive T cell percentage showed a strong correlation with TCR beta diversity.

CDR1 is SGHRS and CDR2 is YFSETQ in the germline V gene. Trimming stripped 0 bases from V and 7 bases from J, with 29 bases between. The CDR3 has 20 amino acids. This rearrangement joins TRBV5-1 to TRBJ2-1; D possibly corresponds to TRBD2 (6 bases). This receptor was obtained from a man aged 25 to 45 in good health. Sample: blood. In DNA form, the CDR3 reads TGCGCCAGCAGCTTGGCCCGGGGAGCGGGTTCCTCCGAAGCCAAAAATGAGCAGTTCTTC. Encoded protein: CASSLARGAGSSEAKNEQFF.